This is a list of T cell receptor beta chains from one sample in a study of blood T cell repertoires in COVID-19. Profiled with immunoSEQ multiplex PCR; TCRdb holds only in-frame clones, not every one. The sample shows roughly 130,000 clones, approximately 83% of them seen only once. Sequencing was done on a sample of PBMCs or T cells enriched from blood (not recorded which). These receptors were collected from a man in his forties or fifties who had recovered from COVID-19. Both conserved end residues are part of each CDR3. The D gene is left open where the match is weak. Only part of the rows carry a size: once, few, many, or a class if the clone is expanded.

TGTGCCAGTAGTAGCGGGGACAGACTTAACTATGGCTACACCTTC	CASSSGDRLNYGYTF	TRBV19	TRBJ1-2	15	.	TRBD1
TGTGCCAGCAGCTTAGGGGGAGGCAATTCACCCCTCCACTTT	CASSLGGGNSPLHF	TRBV7-8	TRBJ1-6	14	.	.
TGTGCCAGCAGCCTCCAGGACAGACGGAACACTGAAGCTTTCTTT	CASSLQDRRNTEAFF	TRBV3-1/TRBV3-2	TRBJ1-1	15	.	.
TGTGCCATCAGTGACACGACAGCGGAAGCTTTCTTT	CAISDTTAEAFF	TRBV10-3	TRBJ1-1	12	once	.
TGTGCCAGCAGTCGAACAGGGGCCACCTCCTACGAGCAGTACTTC	CASSRTGATSYEQYF	TRBV6-2/TRBV6-3	TRBJ2-7	15	.	TRBD1
TGTGCCAGTAGTATAAGGACAGGGGAGAACACTGAAGCTTTCTTT	CASSIRTGENTEAFF	TRBV19	TRBJ1-1	15	.	TRBD1
TGCGCCAGCAGCCCCCAAAGGGCAGACCCAGGAGGTCCGCAGTATTTT	CASSPQRADPGGPQYF	TRBV5-1	TRBJ2-3	16	.	.
TGTGCCAGCAGTTACGGTCCGGGGAGCTACGAGCAGTACTTC	CASSYGPGSYEQYF	TRBV6-5	TRBJ2-7	14	.	.
TGCAGCGGTACACGTGGGAGCACCGGGGAGCTGTTTTTT	CSGTRGSTGELFF	TRBV29-1	TRBJ2-2	13	.	.
TGTGCCAGCAGCCAAGCGGACAGGGCCAATAATTCACCCCTCCACTTT	CASSQADRANNSPLHF	TRBV3-1/TRBV3-2	TRBJ1-6	16	.	TRBD1
TGTGCCAGCAGTGAAGCGCAAGGGGAAGAGACCCAGTACTTC	CASSEAQGEETQYF	TRBV2	TRBJ2-5	14	.	.
TGTGCCAGCAGCCCGGACTCGAGTAATTCACCCCTCCACTTT	CASSPDSSNSPLHF	TRBV7-2	TRBJ1-6	14	.	.
TGTGCCAGCAGTCATAACAGGGATTTGACCTCTGGGGCCAACGTCCTGACTTTC	CASSHNRDLTSGANVLTF	TRBV7-9	TRBJ2-6	18	.	.
TGTGCCAGCAGCCAGGCCGGGACTAGTTCTTACAATGAGCAGTTCTTC	CASSQAGTSSYNEQFF	TRBV14	TRBJ2-1	16	.	TRBD2
TGTGCCAGCAGCCGGGGACAAAACTACGAGCAGTACTTC	CASSRGQNYEQYF	TRBV3-1/TRBV3-2	TRBJ2-7	13	.	.
TGTGCCAGCAGCCAACGGACAGGGTCCCACGAGCAGTACTTC	CASSQRTGSHEQYF	TRBV3-1/TRBV3-2	TRBJ2-7	14	.	TRBD1
TGTGCCAGCAGCGCGGCCGTCGGGGGTACTGGAAACACCATATATTTT	CASSAAVGGTGNTIYF	TRBV3-1/TRBV3-2	TRBJ1-3	16	.	.
TGCGCCAGCAGTCGACAGGGGTACACTGAAGCTTTCTTT	CASSRQGYTEAFF	TRBV10-1	TRBJ1-1	13	.	TRBD1
TGTGCCAGCAGTTACTCTTCAGGGGCCTACAATGAGCAGTTCTTC	CASSYSSGAYNEQFF	TRBV6-2/TRBV6-3	TRBJ2-1	15	.	.
TGTGCCAGCAGCCCCGGGACCGGCGGGGGGGCCCAGCATTTT	CASSPGTGGGAQHF	TRBV14	TRBJ1-5	14	.	.
TGTGCCAGCAGTGAAGTATACGGTTCTGGGGCCAACGTCCTGACTTTC	CASSEVYGSGANVLTF	TRBV6-1	TRBJ2-6	16	.	.
TGCGCCAGCAGCCCCGGACAGGGCGACGAAAAACTGTTTTTT	CASSPGQGDEKLFF	TRBV4-3	TRBJ1-4	14	.	TRBD1
TGTGCCAGCAGCCAAGACCAAGCGAACACTGAAGCTTTCTTT	CASSQDQANTEAFF	TRBV3-1/TRBV3-2	TRBJ1-1	14	.	.
TGTGCCTGGAGCCCCTCGCAACAGGGGGCGCTGCAGTACTTC	CAWSPSQQGALQYF	TRBV30	TRBJ2-7	14	.	TRBD1
TGCGCCAGCAGCTCTCCCTACGAGCAGTACTTC	CASSSPYEQYF	TRBV5-1	TRBJ2-7	11	few	.
TGTGCCAGCAGCCAGGACCTCGACGGGGGGAGTTATGGCTACACCTTC	CASSQDLDGGSYGYTF	TRBV14	TRBJ1-2	16	.	.
TGTGCCAGCAGCCCGACTAGTAAGGGGGATACGCAGTATTTT	CASSPTSKGDTQYF	TRBV5-4	TRBJ2-3	14	.	.
TGTGCCAGCTCACCACGGGACACAGGGGAAAGGGAAGGATCACCCCTCCACTTT	CASSPRDTGEREGSPLHF	TRBV18	TRBJ1-6	18	once	TRBD1
TGCAGTGCCGCAGGGGCCTATGGCTACACCTTC	CSAAGAYGYTF	TRBV20-1	TRBJ1-2	11	.	.
TGTGCCAGCAGTGCCACAAATTCACCCCTCCACTTT	CASSATNSPLHF	TRBV6-2/TRBV6-3	TRBJ1-6	12	.	.
TGTGCCAGCAGTGAGACAGGGAACACCGGGGAGCTGTTTTTT	CASSETGNTGELFF	TRBV25-1	TRBJ2-2	14	.	.
TGTGCCAGCAGTTACCAAAACACCGGGGAGCTGTTTTTT	CASSYQNTGELFF	TRBV6-5	TRBJ2-2	13	.	.
TGCGCCAGCAAGACTACCTCCTCCTACAATGAGCAGTTCTTC	CASKTTSSYNEQFF	TRBV5-1	TRBJ2-1	14	once	.
TGTGCCAGCAGCGTAATGAGCGGGGGGTCCTACGAGCAGTACTTC	CASSVMSGGSYEQYF	TRBV9	TRBJ2-7	15	.	TRBD2
TGTGCCAGCACCCCTGGGACACCATCCTACGAGCAGTACTTC	CASTPGTPSYEQYF	TRBV6-2/TRBV6-3	TRBJ2-7	14	.	.
TGCAGCGTATTTCCGACGGGCACCGGGGAGCTGTTTTTT	CSVFPTGTGELFF	TRBV29-1	TRBJ2-2	13	.	.
TGTGCCAGCTCAAAACTCGGGACTACCCAAGAGACCCAGTACTTC	CASSKLGTTQETQYF	TRBV18	TRBJ2-5	15	.	TRBD2
TGTGCCAGCAGACCCCAGGGCGGCAGCTATGGCTACACCTTC	CASRPQGGSYGYTF	TRBV5-4	TRBJ1-2	14	.	.
TGTGCCAGCAGCTTAATGGGCAGTGTAAATTCACCCCTCCACTTT	CASSLMGSVNSPLHF	TRBV11-2	TRBJ1-6	15	.	.
TGCAGCGTCTTCGGGGCTGAAGCTTTCTTT	CSVFGAEAFF	TRBV29-1	TRBJ1-1	10	.	.
TGTGCCAGCAGTTCTCAGGGGTACCAAGAGACCCAGTACTTC	CASSSQGYQETQYF	TRBV28	TRBJ2-5	14	.	.
TGTGCCAGCAGGGAGACAGGGATAGGCAATCAGCCCCAGCATTTT	CASRETGIGNQPQHF	TRBV27	TRBJ1-5	15	.	TRBD1
TGTGCCAGCAGCTTGACAGGGAGGGGTAACTATGGCTACACCTTC	CASSLTGRGNYGYTF	TRBV5-5	TRBJ1-2	15	.	.
TGTGCCAGCAGCCGAAAAGGACAGGGGAGGGTCTCCTACGAGCAGTACTTC	CASSRKGQGRVSYEQYF	TRBV27	TRBJ2-7	17	.	TRBD1
TGTGCCAGCAGCATGACTAGCGGGGGGGCGGTACTCGAGCAGTACTTC	CASSMTSGGAVLEQYF	TRBV28	TRBJ2-7	16	few	TRBD2